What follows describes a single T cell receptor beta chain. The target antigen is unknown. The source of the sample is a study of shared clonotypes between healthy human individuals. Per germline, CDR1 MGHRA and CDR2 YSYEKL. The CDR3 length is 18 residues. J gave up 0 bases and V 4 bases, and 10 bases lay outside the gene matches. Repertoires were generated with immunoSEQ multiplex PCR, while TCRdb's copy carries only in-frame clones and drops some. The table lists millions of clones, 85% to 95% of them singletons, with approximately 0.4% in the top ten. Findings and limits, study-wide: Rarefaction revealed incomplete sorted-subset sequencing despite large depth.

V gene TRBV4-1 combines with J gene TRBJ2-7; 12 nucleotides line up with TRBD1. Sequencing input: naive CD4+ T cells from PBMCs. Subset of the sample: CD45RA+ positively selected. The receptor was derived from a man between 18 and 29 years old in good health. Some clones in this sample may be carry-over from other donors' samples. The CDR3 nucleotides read TGCGCCAGCAGCCTCCGGGACAGGGGGCCGTTGGGCTCCTACGAGCAGTACTTC. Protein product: CASSLRDRGPLGSYEQYF.